The 13 T cell receptor beta chains listed next were all sequenced from one sample in a study of blood T cell repertoires in COVID-19. Profiled with immunoSEQ multiplex PCR; TCRdb holds only in-frame clones, not every one. The sample gives 150,000 to 200,000 clones, roughly 85% of which show up once; about 5.5% is in the top ten. The sample was peripheral blood. These TCRs come from a woman in her twenties or thirties with acute or convalescent COVID-19.

The rearrangement links TRBV19 to TRBJ1-2, with a weak D call TRBD1 (6 bases). Between the trimmed V and J ends, which lost 0 bases and 3 bases, there was a span of 11 bases. Germline CDR1 reads LNHDA; CDR2 reads SQIVND (reference sequence). The CDR3 spans 15 residues. The CDR3 DNA reads as TGTGCCAGTAGTATAGATCCGGACAGCGACTATGGCTACACCTTC. Protein: CASSIDPDSDYGYTF.

This clone was detected a few times. CDR3 DNA sequence: TGCGCCAGCAGCCTTGGGGCCGGCAGCTCGGATTCACCCCTCCACTTT. Its translation is CASSLGAGSSDSPLHF. The chain couples TRBV4-3 to TRBJ1-6; D may be TRBD1 (5 bases). Germline V CDR1 and CDR2: LGHNA, YSLEER. Trimming left V 4 bases short and J 8 bases short, with 18 bases between. This CDR3 comprises 16 residues.

The V gene is TRBV5-1, the J gene TRBJ2-1; no clear D. Germline assignment: CDR1 SGHRS and CDR2 YFSETQ. The V end was cut by 4 bases, the J end by 0 bases, with 8 bases between. The CDR3 runs to 14 residues. CDR3 region: CASSVRLSYNEQFF. In nucleotides, the CDR3 is TGCGCCAGCAGCGTAAGACTCTCCTACAATGAGCAGTTCTTC.

The J gene is TRBJ2-1, the V gene TRBV28; tentatively, D is TRBD2 (7 bases). The V gene lost 5 bases and the J gene lost 7 bases, with 18 bases spanning the gap. The germline V gene encodes CDR1 MDHEN and CDR2 SYDVKM. The CDR3 extends over 15 amino acids. The CDR3 is CASSPLGEGDNEQFF. The DNA for the CDR3 is TGTGCCAGCAGTCCCTTGGGGGAGGGGGATAATGAGCAGTTCTTC.

The J gene is TRBJ1-2, the V gene TRBV27; D is unresolved. V gave up 0 bases and J gave up 8 bases, with 7 bases separating them. This CDR3 is 12 amino acids long. The germline gives CDR1 MNHEY, CDR2 SMNVEV (reference sequence). The CDR3 DNA reads as TGTGCCAGCAGTTTATCCGGGAAGGGCTACACCTTC. Protein sequence: CASSLSGKGYTF.

This chain uses TRBV5-4 with TRBJ2-7; 10 bases map to TRBD2. CDR1 is SGHNT, CDR2 YYREEE, per germline (reference sequence). The CDR3 extends over 14 amino acids. Trimming cost V 5 bases and J 2 bases; bases outside gene matches: 4. The CDR3 bases are TGTGCCAGCAGATCTAGCGGGAGCACCTACGAGCAGTACTTC. It specifies CASRSSGSTYEQYF.

This chain uses TRBV6-5 with TRBJ1-5; a possible D gene is TRBD1 (6 bases). This CDR3 is built from 14 residues. V dropped 6 bases and J dropped 7 bases, with 16 bases sitting between them. CDR1 MNHEY and CDR2 SVGAGI come from the germline V gene. The DNA for the CDR3 is TGTGCCAGCAGGGGACAAGGGATTAACCAGCCCCAGCATTTT. Protein sequence: CASRGQGINQPQHF.

This clone was observed a handful of times. V gene TRBV27 combines with J gene TRBJ1-5, with D maybe TRBD1 (6 bases). Looked up from germline, CDR1 is MNHEY and CDR2 is SMNVEV (reference sequence). The CDR3 runs 13 residues. The germline V and J ends were trimmed by 6 bases and 4 bases, with 10 bases remaining between them. CDR3 residues: CASSGTLNQPQHF. The CDR3 DNA reads as TGTGCCAGCAGCGGGACACTTAATCAGCCCCAGCATTTT.

J is TRBJ2-4 and V is TRBV4-2; possible D gene TRBD2, 6 bases. Trimming shortened V by 2 bases and J by 0 bases, and 8 bases separated the two germline ends. Germline assignment: CDR1 LGHNA and CDR2 YNFKEQ. The CDR3 consists of 15 residues. The CDR3 DNA follows: TGTGCCAGCAGCCAACCAGCGGGAGCCAAAAACATTCAGTACTTC. Translating it yields CASSQPAGAKNIQYF.

The V and J genes are TRBV18 and TRBJ1-2; possible D gene TRBD1, 5 bases. In germline, CDR1 is KGHSH, CDR2 LQKENI. Trimming removed 3 bases from V and 6 bases from J, with 17 bases in between. The CDR3 has 15 amino acids. This CDR3 reads CASSPHVSGRDGYTF. CDR3 DNA sequence: TGTGCCAGCTCACCTCATGTGTCAGGGAGGGATGGCTACACCTTC.

J is TRBJ2-1 and V is TRBV27; TRBD1 aligns across 7 bases. This CDR3 is built from 12 residues. The germline V gene has CDR1 MNHEY and CDR2 SMNVEV (reference sequence). With V trimmed by 6 bases and J by 12 bases, 8 bases remained unmatched. CDR3 amino acids: CASSHRGKGQFF. The CDR3 DNA reads TGTGCCAGCAGCCACAGGGGAAAAGGGCAGTTCTTC.

The rearrangement joins TRBV27 to TRBJ1-5; tentative D call: TRBD1 (6 bases). The CDR3 spans 15 residues. The germline CDR1 and CDR2 sequences are MNHEY and SMNVEV (reference sequence). The V and J ends lost 2 bases and 4 bases respectively, with 12 bases between them. Written as DNA, the CDR3 is TGTGCCAGCAGTTTAAGGGGGGGGCGGAATCAGCCCCAGCATTTT. Translated: CASSLRGGRNQPQHF.

This clone showed up just once. The chain couples TRBV7-2 to TRBJ2-6, with unresolved D. CDR1 is SGHTA and CDR2 is FQGNSA in the germline V gene. The CDR3 consists of 15 residues. The V end was cut by 1 base, the J end by 6 bases, with 10 bases between. The CDR3 region is CASSLGGRSANVLTF. CDR3 coding DNA: TGTGCCAGCAGCTTAGGAGGCCGATCGGCCAACGTCCTGACTTTC.